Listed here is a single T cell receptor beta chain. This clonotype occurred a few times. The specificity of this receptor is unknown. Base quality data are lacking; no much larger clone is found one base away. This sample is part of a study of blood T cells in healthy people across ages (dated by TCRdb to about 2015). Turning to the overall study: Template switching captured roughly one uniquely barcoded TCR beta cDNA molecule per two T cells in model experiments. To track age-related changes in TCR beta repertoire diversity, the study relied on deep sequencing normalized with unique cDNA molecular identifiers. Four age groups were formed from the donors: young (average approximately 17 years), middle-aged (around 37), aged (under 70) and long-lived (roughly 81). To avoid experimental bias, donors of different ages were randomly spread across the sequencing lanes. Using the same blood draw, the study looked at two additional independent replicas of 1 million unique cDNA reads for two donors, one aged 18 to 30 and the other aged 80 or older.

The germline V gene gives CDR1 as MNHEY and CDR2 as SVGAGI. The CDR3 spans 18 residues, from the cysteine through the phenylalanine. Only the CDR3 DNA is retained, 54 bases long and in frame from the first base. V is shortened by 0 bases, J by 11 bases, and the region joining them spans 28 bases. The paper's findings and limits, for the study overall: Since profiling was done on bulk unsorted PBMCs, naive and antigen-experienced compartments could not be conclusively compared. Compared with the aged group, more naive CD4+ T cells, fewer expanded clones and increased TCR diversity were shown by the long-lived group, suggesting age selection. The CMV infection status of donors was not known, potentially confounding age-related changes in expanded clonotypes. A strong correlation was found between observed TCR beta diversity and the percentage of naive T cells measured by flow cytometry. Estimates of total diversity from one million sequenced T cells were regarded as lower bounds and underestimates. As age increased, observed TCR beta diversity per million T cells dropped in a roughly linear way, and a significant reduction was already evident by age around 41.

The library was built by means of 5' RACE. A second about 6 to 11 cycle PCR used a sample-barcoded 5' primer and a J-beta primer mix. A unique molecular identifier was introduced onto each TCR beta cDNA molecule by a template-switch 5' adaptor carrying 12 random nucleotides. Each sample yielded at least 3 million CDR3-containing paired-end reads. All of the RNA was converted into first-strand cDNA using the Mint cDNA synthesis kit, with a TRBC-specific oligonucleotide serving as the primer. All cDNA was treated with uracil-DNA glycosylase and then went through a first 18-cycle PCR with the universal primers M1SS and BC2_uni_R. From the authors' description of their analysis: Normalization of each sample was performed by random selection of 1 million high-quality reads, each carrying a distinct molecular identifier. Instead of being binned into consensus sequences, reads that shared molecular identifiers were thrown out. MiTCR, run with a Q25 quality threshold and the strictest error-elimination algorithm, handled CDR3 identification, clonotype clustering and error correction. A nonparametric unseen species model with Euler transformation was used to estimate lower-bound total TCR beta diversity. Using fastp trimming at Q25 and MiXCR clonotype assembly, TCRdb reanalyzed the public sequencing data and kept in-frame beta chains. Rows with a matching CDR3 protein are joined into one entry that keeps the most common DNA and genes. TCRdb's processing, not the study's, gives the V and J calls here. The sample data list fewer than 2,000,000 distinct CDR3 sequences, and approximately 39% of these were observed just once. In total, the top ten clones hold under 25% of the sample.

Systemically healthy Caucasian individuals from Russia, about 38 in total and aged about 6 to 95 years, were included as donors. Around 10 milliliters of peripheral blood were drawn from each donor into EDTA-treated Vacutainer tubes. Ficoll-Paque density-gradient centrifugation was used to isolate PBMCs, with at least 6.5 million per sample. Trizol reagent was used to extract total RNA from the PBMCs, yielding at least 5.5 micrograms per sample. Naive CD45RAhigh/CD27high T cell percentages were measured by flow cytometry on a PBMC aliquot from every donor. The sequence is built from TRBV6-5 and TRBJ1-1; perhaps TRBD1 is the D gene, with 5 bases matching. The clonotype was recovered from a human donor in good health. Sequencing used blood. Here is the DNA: TGTGCCAGCAGTTACTCAATACTTTCCGGGGGACCTCACTCTGGGGCTTTCTTT. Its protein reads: CASSYSILSGGPHSGAFF.